This T cell receptor beta chain derives from a study of response to subunit inactivated influenza vaccine. Study results and caveats: Authors suggested each seasonal influenza vaccination recruits few new T cells.

Deletions cut 2 bases from V and 0 bases from J, with 17 bases between. Per germline, CDR1 WSHSY and CDR2 SAAADI. The CDR3 loop spans 17 amino acids. Notes on this clonotype: Its specificity is unknown.

TCRdb reanalysed the RT-PCR reads using MiXCR and keeps one entry per CDR3 protein. The sample has roughly 790,000 distinct CDR3 sequences, approximately 22% seen once. The genes are TRBV10-2 and TRBJ2-7; D is perhaps TRBD2 (6 bases). Source: PBMCs from blood, taken less than 6 days after vaccination. This TCR derives from a man between 50 and 59 years old who received an inactivated influenza vaccine. For the CDR3, the DNA is TGCGCCAGCAGTGAGGCAGGGAGGAGGGGTGGCTCCTACGAGCAGTACTTC. It yields the protein CASSEAGRRGGSYEQYF.